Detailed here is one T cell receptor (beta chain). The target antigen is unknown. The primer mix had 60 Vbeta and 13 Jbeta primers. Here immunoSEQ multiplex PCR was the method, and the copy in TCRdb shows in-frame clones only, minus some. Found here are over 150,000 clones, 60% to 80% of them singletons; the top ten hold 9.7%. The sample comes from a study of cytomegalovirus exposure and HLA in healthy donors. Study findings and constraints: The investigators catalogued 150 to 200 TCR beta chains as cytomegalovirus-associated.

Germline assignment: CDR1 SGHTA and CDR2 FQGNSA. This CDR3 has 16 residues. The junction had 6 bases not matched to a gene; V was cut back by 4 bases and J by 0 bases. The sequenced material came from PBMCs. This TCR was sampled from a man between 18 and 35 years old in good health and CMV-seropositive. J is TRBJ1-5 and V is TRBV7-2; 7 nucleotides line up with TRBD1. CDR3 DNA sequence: TGTGCCAGCAGCTATGCGACAGGGAGTAGCAATCAGCCCCAGCATTTT. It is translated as CASSYATGSSNQPQHF.